A selection of T cell receptor beta chains follows, all from one sample in a study of blood T cell repertoires in COVID-19. Here immunoSEQ multiplex PCR was the method, and the copy in TCRdb shows in-frame clones only, minus some. This sample carries about 220,000 clones, more than 75% of them seen once, and the ten largest clones take under 2.5%. The sample taken for sequencing was peripheral blood. These receptors came from a man in his forties with active or convalescent COVID-19. CDR3s include the opening cysteine and the closing phenylalanine or tryptophan. A clone size is listed for some rows: how often the clone was seen (once, few, many), or a class if it is expanded.

V,size,length,J,CDR3
TRBV7-9,-,16,TRBJ2-3,CASPRDRKSSTDTQYF
TRBV5-1,-,14,TRBJ1-2,CASSPGPANYGYTF
TRBV5-6,-,14,TRBJ2-6,CASSLVAGANVLTF
TRBV28,-,12,TRBJ1-2,CASSSTAYGYTF
TRBV29-1,-,13,TRBJ1-1,CSVEQGLGTEAFF
TRBV9,-,18,TRBJ2-3,CASSATPGTGVSTDTQYF
TRBV5-1,-,16,TRBJ1-4,CASSLKEQGPNEKLFF
TRBV20-1,-,11,TRBJ2-7,CSADRGREQYF
TRBV5-1,-,15,TRBJ2-1,CASSLSLAEYNEQFF
TRBV7-9,-,17,TRBJ1-1,CASSYWTGGEVNTEAFF
TRBV27,-,15,TRBJ1-1,CASSLFGRSNTEAFF
TRBV6-5,once,14,TRBJ2-7,CASRTMAGAYEQYF
TRBV5-1,-,15,TRBJ1-2,CASKEGGAPNYGYTF
TRBV4-1,-,14,TRBJ2-5,CASCRPGGQETQYF
TRBV3-1/TRBV3-2,-,16,TRBJ1-5,CASSQRGGNSNQPQHF
TRBV7-9,-,14,TRBJ2-1,CASSSGSSYNEQFF
TRBV19,-,14,TRBJ2-7,CASSMGSGSYEQYF
TRBV7-9,-,15,TRBJ2-2,CASSSRQVYTGELFF
TRBV6-1,-,14,TRBJ1-1,CASSEGGGKPEAFF
TRBV6-1,once,15,TRBJ1-1,CASSELGGRNTEAFF
TRBV18,-,14,TRBJ1-6,CASSPTGNNSPLHF
TRBV5-1,-,14,TRBJ1-4,CASSLLGTNEKLFF
TRBV28,-,15,TRBJ1-6,CASTGSSSYNSPLHF
TRBV7-3,-,14,TRBJ2-2,CASSQGLSTGELFF